The present T cell receptor beta chain was sequenced within a study of immune characterization of retroperitoneal liposarcoma. In germline, CDR1 is MNHEY, CDR2 SMNVEV (reference sequence). The CDR3 runs to 13 residues. Each CDR3 protein is one row after TCRdb ran MiXCR on the PCR reads. The table has about 12,000 distinct CDR3 sequences, approximately 48% seen once; the top ten hold 10% to 15%. The chain has TRBV27 and TRBJ2-1; D unclear. TRBJ2-7 matches the DNA end more closely, so the J call is doubtful. This clonotype was sampled from a female donor with retroperitoneal liposarcoma. The material sequenced was tumor tissue. The CDR3 DNA is TGTGCCAGCAGTTTTTCTCCCTACAATGAGCAGTACTTC. It codes for CASSFSPYNEQYF.